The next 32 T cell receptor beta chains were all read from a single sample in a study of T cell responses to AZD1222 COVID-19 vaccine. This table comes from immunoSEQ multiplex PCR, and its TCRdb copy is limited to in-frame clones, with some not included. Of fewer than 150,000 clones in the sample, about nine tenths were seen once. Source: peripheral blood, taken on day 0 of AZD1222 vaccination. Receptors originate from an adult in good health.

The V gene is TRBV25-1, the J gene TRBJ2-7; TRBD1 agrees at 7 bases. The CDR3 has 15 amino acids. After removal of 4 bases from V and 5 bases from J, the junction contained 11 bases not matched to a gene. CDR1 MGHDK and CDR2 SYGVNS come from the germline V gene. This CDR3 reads CASSAWTGGLDEQYF. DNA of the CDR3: TGTGCCAGCAGTGCCTGGACAGGCGGTTTGGACGAGCAGTACTTC.

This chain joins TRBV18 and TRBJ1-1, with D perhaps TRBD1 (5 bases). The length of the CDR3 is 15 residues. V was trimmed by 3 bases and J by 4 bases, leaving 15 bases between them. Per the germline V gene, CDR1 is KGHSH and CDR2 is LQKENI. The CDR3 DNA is TGTGCCAGCTCACCGGACGAGGGGTTGGGCACTGAAGCTTTCTTT. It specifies CASSPDEGLGTEAFF.

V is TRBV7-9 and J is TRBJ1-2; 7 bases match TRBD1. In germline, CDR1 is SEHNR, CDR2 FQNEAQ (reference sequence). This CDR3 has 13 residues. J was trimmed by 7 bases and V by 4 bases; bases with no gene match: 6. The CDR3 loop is CASSSGQFGGYTF. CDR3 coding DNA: TGTGCCAGCAGCTCGGGACAGTTTGGTGGCTACACCTTC.

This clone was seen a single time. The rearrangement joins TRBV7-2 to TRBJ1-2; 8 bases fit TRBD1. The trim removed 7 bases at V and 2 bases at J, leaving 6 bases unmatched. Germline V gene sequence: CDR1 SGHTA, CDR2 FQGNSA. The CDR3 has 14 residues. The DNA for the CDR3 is TGTGCCAGCACCCGAAACAGGGGGAACTATGGCTACACCTTC. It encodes CASTRNRGNYGYTF.

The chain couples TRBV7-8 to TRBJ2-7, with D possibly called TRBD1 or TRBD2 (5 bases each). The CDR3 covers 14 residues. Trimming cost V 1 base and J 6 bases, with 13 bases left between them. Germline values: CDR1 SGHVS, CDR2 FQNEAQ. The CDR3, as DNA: TGTGCCAGCAGCTTAGGGGCAGGGACGGGCGAGCAGTACTTC. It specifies CASSLGAGTGEQYF.

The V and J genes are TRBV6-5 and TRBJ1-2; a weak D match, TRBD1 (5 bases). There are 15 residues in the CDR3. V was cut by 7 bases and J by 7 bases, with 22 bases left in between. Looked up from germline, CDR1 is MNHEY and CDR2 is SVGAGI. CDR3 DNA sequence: TGTGCCAGCACAGCCCGGGCAGGGAGGATTGGTGGCTACACCTTC. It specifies CASTARAGRIGGYTF.

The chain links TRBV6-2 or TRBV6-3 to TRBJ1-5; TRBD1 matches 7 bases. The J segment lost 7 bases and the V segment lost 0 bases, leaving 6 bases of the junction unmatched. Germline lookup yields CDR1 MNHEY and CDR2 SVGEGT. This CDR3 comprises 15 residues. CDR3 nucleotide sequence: TGTGCCAGCAGTTACTCTGGACAGGTAGGCCAGCCCCAGCATTTT. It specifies CASSYSGQVGQPQHF.

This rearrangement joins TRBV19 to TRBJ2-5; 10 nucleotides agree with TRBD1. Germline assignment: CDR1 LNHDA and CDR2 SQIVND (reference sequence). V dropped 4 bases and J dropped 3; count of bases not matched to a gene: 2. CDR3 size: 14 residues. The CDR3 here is CASSRDRGKETQYF. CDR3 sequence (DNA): TGTGCCAGTAGTAGGGACAGGGGTAAAGAGACCCAGTACTTC.

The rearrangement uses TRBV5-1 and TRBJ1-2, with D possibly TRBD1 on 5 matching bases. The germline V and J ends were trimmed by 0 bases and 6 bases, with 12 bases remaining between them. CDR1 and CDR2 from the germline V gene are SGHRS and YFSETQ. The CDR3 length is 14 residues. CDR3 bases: TGCGCCAGCAGCTTGGGGGGGTTCGAGGATGGCTACACCTTC. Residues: CASSLGGFEDGYTF.

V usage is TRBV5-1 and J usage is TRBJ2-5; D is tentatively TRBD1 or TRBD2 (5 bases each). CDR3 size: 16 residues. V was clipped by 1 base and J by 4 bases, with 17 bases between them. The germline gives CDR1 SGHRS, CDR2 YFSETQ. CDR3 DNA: TGCGCCAGCAGCTTGTCGGGGCAACCCGCGGGAGAGACCCAGTACTTC. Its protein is CASSLSGQPAGETQYF.

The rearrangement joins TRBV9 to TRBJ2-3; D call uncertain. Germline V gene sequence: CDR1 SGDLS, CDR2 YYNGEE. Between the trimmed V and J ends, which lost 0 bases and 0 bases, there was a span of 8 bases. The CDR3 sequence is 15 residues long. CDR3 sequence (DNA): TGTGCCAGCAGCGTAGCCCCGGACAGCACAGATACGCAGTATTTT. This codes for CASSVAPDSTDTQYF. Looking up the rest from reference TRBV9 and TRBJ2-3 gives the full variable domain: DSGVTQTPKHLITATGQRVTLRCSPRSGDLSVYWYQQSLDQGLQFLIQYYNGEERAKGNILERFSAQQFPDLHSELNLSSLELGDSALYFCASSVAPDSTDTQYFGPGTRLTVL.

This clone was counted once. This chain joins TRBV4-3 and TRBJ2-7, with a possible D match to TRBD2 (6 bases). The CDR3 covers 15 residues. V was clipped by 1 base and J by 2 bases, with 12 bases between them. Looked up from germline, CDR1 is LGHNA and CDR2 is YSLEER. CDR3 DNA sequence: TGCGCCAGCAGCCAAGTACGGGAGCCTACCTACGAGCAGTACTTC. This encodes CASSQVREPTYEQYF.

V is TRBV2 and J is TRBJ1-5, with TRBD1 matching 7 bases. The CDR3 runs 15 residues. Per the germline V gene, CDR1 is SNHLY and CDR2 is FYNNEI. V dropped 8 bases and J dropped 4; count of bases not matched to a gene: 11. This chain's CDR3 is CASAATGFGNQPQHF. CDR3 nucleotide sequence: TGTGCCAGCGCCGCGACAGGGTTTGGGAATCAGCCCCAGCATTTT.

Written as DNA, the CDR3 is TGTGCCAGCAGTTCCAGGACGGATCTAAATCAGCCCCAGCATTTT. Its protein product is CASSSRTDLNQPQHF. The chain is built from TRBV28 and TRBJ1-5; D unclear. With 4 bases removed from V and 4 bases from J, the gap between germline ends came to 14 bases. The germline V gene encodes CDR1 MDHEN and CDR2 SYDVKM. The CDR3 covers 15 residues.

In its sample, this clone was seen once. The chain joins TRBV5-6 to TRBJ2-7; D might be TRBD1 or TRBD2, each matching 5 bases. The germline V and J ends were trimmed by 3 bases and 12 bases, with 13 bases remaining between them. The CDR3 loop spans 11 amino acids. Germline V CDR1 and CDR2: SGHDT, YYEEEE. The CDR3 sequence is CASSWGRYGYF. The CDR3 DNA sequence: TGTGCCAGCAGCTGGGGACGTTACGGGTACTTC.

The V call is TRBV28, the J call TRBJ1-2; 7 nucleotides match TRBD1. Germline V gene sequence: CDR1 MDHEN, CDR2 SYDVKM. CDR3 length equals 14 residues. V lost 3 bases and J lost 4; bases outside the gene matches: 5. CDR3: CASSFDRESYGYTF. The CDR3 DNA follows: TGTGCCAGCAGTTTCGACAGGGAAAGCTATGGCTACACCTTC.

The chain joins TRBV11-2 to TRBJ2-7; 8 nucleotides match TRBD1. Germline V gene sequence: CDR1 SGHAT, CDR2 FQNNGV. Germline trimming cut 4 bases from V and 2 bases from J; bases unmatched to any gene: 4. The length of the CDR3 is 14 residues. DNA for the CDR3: TGTGCCAGCAGCTCGGGACAGGTTCCCTACGAGCAGTACTTC. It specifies CASSSGQVPYEQYF.

CDR3 DNA sequence: TGTGCCAGCAGCCCGCTCGTGGTCTCAGGGATTAATGAAAAACTGTTTTTT. Protein: CASSPLVVSGINEKLFF. The gene calls are TRBV7-9 and TRBJ1-4; D might be TRBD1 (5 bases). This CDR3 is 17 amino acids long. Germline lookup yields CDR1 SEHNR and CDR2 FQNEAQ (reference sequence). Deletions cut 5 bases from V and 4 bases from J, with 20 bases between.

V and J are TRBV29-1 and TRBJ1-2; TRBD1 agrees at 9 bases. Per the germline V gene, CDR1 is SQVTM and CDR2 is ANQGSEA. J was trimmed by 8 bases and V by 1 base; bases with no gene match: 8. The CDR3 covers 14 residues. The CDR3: CSVEADRGVIGYTF. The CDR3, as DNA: TGCAGCGTTGAAGCGGACAGGGGAGTGATAGGCTACACCTTC.

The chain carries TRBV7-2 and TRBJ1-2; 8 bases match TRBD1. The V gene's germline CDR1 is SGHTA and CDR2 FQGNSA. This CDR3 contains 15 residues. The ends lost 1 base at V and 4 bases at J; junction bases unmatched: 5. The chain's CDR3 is CASSLEGQEFYGYTF. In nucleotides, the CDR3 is TGTGCCAGCAGCTTAGAGGGACAGGAATTCTATGGCTACACCTTC.

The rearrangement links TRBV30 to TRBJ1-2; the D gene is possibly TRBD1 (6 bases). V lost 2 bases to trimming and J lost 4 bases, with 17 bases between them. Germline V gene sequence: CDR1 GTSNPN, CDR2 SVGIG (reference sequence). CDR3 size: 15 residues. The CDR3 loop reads CAWSWFEGVLYGYTF. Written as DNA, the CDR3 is TGTGCCTGGAGTTGGTTCGAGGGGGTCCTCTATGGCTACACCTTC.

The CDR3 DNA reads as TGTGCCAGCAGCCCATTAGCGGGGGGGCAAGAGACCCAGTACTTC. It is translated as CASSPLAGGQETQYF. The rearrangement links TRBV7-7 to TRBJ2-5; TRBD2 matches at 11 bases. The CDR3 has 15 residues. The V and J ends lost 5 bases and 2 bases, in that order; junction bases with no gene match: 4. Germline V gene sequence: CDR1 SSHAT, CDR2 FNYEAQ (reference sequence).

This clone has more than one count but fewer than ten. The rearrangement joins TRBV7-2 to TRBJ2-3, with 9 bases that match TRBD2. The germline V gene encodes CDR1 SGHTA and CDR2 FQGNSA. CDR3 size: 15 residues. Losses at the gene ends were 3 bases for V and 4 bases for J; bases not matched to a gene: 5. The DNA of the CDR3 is TGTGCCAGCAGCTTCGGTGGCGGGGGGGCAGATACGCAGTATTTT. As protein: CASSFGGGGADTQYF.

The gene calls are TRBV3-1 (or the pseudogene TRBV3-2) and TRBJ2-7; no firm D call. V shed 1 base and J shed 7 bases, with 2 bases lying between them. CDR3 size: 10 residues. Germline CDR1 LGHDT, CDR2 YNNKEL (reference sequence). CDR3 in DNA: TGTGCCAGCAGCCAAGCGGAGCAGTACTTC. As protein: CASSQAEQYF.

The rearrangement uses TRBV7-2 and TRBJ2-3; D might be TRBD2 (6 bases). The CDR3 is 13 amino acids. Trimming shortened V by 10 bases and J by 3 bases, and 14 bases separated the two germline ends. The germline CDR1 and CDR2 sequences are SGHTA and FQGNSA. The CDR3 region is CATQSGGTDTQYF. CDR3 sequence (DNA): TGTGCCACGCAATCTGGGGGGACAGATACGCAGTATTTT.

CDR3 protein: CAISRTGPLSYEQYF. The CDR3 DNA is TGTGCCATCAGCCGGACAGGGCCACTTTCCTACGAGCAGTACTTC. The chain uses TRBV10-3 and TRBJ2-7; 8 positions match TRBD1. From germline, CDR1 is ENHRY and CDR2 SYGVKD. There are 15 residues in the CDR3. V dropped 6 bases and J dropped 1; count of bases not matched to a gene: 8.

CDR3 loop: CASRPIGDSGNTIYF. CDR3 in DNA: TGTGCCAGCAGGCCCATCGGGGACTCTGGAAACACCATATATTTT. The rearrangement uses TRBV27 and TRBJ1-3; D not certain. V was clipped by 6 bases and J by 0 bases, with 12 bases between them. Germline V gives CDR1 MNHEY, CDR2 SMNVEV (reference sequence). CDR3 length equals 15 residues.

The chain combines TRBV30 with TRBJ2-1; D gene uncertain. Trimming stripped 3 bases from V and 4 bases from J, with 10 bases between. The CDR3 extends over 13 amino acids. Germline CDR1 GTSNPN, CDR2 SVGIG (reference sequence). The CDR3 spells CAWRSDLYNEQFF. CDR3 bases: TGTGCCTGGAGATCGGACCTTTACAATGAGCAGTTCTTC.

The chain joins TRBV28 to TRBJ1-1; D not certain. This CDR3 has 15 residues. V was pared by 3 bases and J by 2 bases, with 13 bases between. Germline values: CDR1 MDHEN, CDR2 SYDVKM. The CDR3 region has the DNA TGTGCCAGCAGTTTGCGTCTTATGGCAAACACTGAAGCTTTCTTT. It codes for CASSLRLMANTEAFF.

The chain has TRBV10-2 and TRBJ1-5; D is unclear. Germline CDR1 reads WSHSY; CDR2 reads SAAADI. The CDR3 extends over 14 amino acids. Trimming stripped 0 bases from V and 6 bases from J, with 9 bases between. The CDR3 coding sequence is TGCGCCAGCAGTGAGTCCCTTTTCGGTCAGCCCCAGCATTTT. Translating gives CASSESLFGQPQHF.

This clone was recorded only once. The CDR3 DNA follows: TGTGCCAGCAGCACCGGGACAGGGGGGGGCTACGAGCAGTACTTC. Translated, it gives CASSTGTGGGYEQYF. This chain joins TRBV9 and TRBJ2-7; 11 positions match TRBD1. Germline V gene data show CDR1 as SGDLS and CDR2 as YYNGEE. The CDR3 consists of 15 residues. The V gene end was trimmed by 4 bases and the J gene end by 3 bases; junction bases not matched to a gene: 6.

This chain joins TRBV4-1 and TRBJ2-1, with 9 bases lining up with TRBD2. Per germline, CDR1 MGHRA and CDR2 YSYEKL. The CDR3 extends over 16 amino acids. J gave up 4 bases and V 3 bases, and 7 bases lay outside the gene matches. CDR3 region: CASSQGRGGAYNEQFF. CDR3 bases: TGCGCCAGCAGCCAGGGGCGCGGGGGGGCATACAATGAGCAGTTCTTC.